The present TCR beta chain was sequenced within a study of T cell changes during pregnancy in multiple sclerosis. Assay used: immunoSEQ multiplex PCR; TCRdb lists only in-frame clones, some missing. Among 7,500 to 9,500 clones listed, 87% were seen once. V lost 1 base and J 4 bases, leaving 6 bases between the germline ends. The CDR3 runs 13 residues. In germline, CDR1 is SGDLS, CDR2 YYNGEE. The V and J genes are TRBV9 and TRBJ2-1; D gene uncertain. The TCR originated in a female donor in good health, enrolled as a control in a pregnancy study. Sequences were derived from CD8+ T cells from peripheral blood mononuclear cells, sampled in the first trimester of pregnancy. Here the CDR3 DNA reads TGTGCCAGCAGCGTATCCCTGTACAATGAGCAGTTCTTC. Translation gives CASSVSLYNEQFF.